These 20 T cell receptor beta chains share one sample of origin, sequenced in a study of blood T cells in healthy people across ages. The second PCR ran about 6 to 12 cycles with a sample-barcoded 5' primer and J-beta primers. One entry per CDR3 protein results from TCRdb running MiXCR on the 5' RACE reads. Of fewer than 1,000,000 distinct CDR3 sequences in the sample, approximately 44% were seen once. The sequenced sample was blood. The receptors were gathered from a man aged 55 to 70 in good health.

There are a few counts of this clonotype. The rearrangement joins TRBV5-4 to TRBJ2-7; maybe TRBD2 (5 bases). CDR3 length: 13 residues. Per germline, CDR1 SGHNT and CDR2 YYREEE (reference sequence). The V gene lost 0 bases and the J gene lost 6 bases, with 10 bases spanning the gap. The CDR3 nucleotides read TGTGCCAGCAGCTTGGTCCGGGATGGCGAGCAGTACTTC. Protein: CASSLVRDGEQYF. Looking up the rest from reference TRBV5-4 and TRBJ2-7 gives the full variable domain: ETGVTQSPTHLIKTRGQQVTLRCSSQSGHNTVSWYQQALGQGPQFIFQYYREEENGRGNFPPRFSGLQFPNYSSELNVNALELDDSALYLCASSLVRDGEQYFGPGTRLTVT.

This clonotype was seen only a few times. The chain recombines TRBV7-2 with TRBJ2-5; D may be TRBD1 (5 bases). CDR1 is SGHTA and CDR2 is FQGNSA in the germline V gene. This CDR3 has 14 amino acids. Trimming pared 1 base from V and 5 bases from J, leaving 11 bases between. The CDR3 DNA follows: TGTGCCAGCAGCTTAGAAGGGGTTTCCGAGACCCAGTACTTC. Its translation is CASSLEGVSETQYF.

Comments on this clonotype: A much bigger clone sits one base away, suggesting this may be a read error. V is TRBV2 and J is TRBJ2-5, with 7 bases that match TRBD1. The CDR3 has 15 residues. Per the germline V gene, CDR1 is SNHLY and CDR2 is FYNNEI. J gave up 7 bases and V 3 bases, and 11 bases lay outside the gene matches. Here the CDR3 DNA reads TGTGCCAGCAGTGATTTTAGGGGGCTTCGGGGGACCCAGTACTTC. It yields the protein CASSDFRGLRGTQYF.

J is TRBJ2-7 and V is TRBV6-1; D perhaps matches TRBD1 (6 bases). V was cut by 0 bases and J by 3 bases, with 12 bases left in between. The CDR3 consists of 15 residues. Germline CDR1 is MNHNS and CDR2 is SASEGT. The CDR3 nucleotides are TGTGCCAGCAGTGAAGCGCAGGGGACCCTCTACGAGCAGTACTTC. This codes for CASSEAQGTLYEQYF.

The rearrangement links TRBV9 to TRBJ2-5; TRBD2 matches 14 bases. The trim removed 4 bases at V and 0 bases at J, leaving 5 bases unmatched. The CDR3 runs to 17 residues. In germline, CDR1 is SGDLS, CDR2 YYNGEE. CDR3 in amino acids: CASSFGLAGGYQETQYF. CDR3 bases: TGTGCCAGCAGCTTCGGACTAGCGGGGGGATACCAAGAGACCCAGTACTTC.

V gene TRBV3-1 combines with J gene TRBJ2-4, with TRBD2 matching 8 bases. The J call may be mistaken, given a closer DNA end match to TRBJ2-5. Germline V CDR1 and CDR2: LGHDT, YNNKEL (reference sequence). This CDR3 region has 16 residues. CDR3 amino acids: CASSPRGRGDRQTQYF. The CDR3 bases are TGTGCCAGCAGCCCCCGTGGGCGGGGGGATAGACAGACCCAGTACTTC.

This clonotype was observed a handful of times. V gene TRBV6-5 combines with J gene TRBJ1-2; D gene uncertain. Trimming shortened V by 5 bases and J by 2 bases, and 9 bases separated the two germline ends. Germline lookup yields CDR1 MNHEY and CDR2 SVGAGI. The CDR3 is made up of 13 amino acids. CDR3 DNA: TGTGCCAGCAGTGCAGGACCAAACTATGGCTACACCTTC. Protein: CASSAGPNYGYTF.

The V and J genes are TRBV5-1 and TRBJ2-5; possible D gene TRBD2, 7 bases. The germline V and J ends were trimmed by 2 bases and 1 base, with 12 bases remaining between them. The CDR3 spans 15 residues. CDR1 SGHRS and CDR2 YFSETQ come from the germline V gene. CDR3 sequence (DNA): TGCGCCAGCAGCTTATGGGGGGGGCCCCAAGAGACCCAGTACTTC. It yields the protein CASSLWGGPQETQYF.

Comment on this clonotype: A read error may account for a junction end that differs from germline. The J gene is TRBJ2-4, the V gene TRBV11-2; 15 nucleotides line up with TRBD2. The CDR3 sequence is 17 residues long. Germline V gene sequence: CDR1 SGHAT, CDR2 FQNNGV. The CDR3: CASSSGLAGGSGNTQYF. The CDR3 nucleotides read TGTGCCAGCAGCTCGGGACTAGCGGGGGGTAGCGGAAACACTCAGTACTTC.

This clonotype was counted a few times. The genes are TRBV13 and TRBJ2-5; TRBD1 matches at 11 bases. Germline trimming cut 5 bases from V and 5 bases from J; bases unmatched to any gene: 7. CDR1 is PRHDT, CDR2 FYEKMQ, per germline (reference sequence). The CDR3 runs 15 residues. CDR3 residues: CASSKRDRGSETQYF. The CDR3 DNA reads TGTGCCAGCAGCAAACGGGACAGGGGGAGTGAGACCCAGTACTTC.

The V and J genes are TRBV5-4 and TRBJ1-2; a possible D gene is TRBD1 (5 bases). Between the trimmed V and J ends, which lost 7 bases and 4 bases, there was a span of 14 bases. CDR1 SGHNT and CDR2 YYREEE come from the germline V gene (reference sequence). CDR3 length: 13 amino acids. CDR3: CASGVGGSYGYTF. The CDR3 DNA is TGTGCCAGCGGCGTGGGGGGATCCTATGGCTACACCTTC.

The chain recombines TRBV7-9 with TRBJ1-1; a weak D match, TRBD1 (5 bases). Between the trimmed V and J ends, which lost 8 bases and 7 bases, there was a span of 14 bases. CDR1 is SEHNR and CDR2 is FQNEAQ in the germline V gene (reference sequence). This CDR3 has 12 amino acids. The CDR3 protein is CASADGGNEAFF. The CDR3 nucleotides read TGTGCCAGCGCCGATGGGGGGAATGAAGCTTTCTTT.

The chain uses TRBV30 and TRBJ1-5; D is undetermined. The CDR3 runs 12 residues. CDR1 and CDR2 from the germline V gene are GTSNPN and SVGIG (reference sequence). V gave up 6 bases and J gave up 0 bases, with 6 bases separating them. The CDR3 DNA sequence: TGTGCCTGCGAATATAGCAATCAGCCCCAGCATTTT. Its translation: CACEYSNQPQHF. Based on the CDR3 plus reference TRBV30 and TRBJ1-5, the full variable domain is SQTIHQWPATLVQPVGSPLSLECTVEGTSNPNLYWYRQAAGRGLQLLFYSVGIGQISSEVPQNLSASRPQDRQFILSSKKLLLSDSGFYLCACEYSNQPQHFGDGTRLSIL.

This clonotype was detected only a few times. The rearrangement uses TRBV28 and TRBJ2-7; 9 nucleotides line up with TRBD1. V lost 4 bases to trimming and J lost 5 bases; unmatched junction nucleotides: 9. CDR3 length: 15 amino acids. Looked up from germline, CDR1 is MDHEN and CDR2 is SYDVKM. Here the CDR3 DNA reads TGTGCCAGCAGTTCAACCGGGACAGGGAAACACGAGCAGTACTTC. It yields the protein CASSSTGTGKHEQYF.

On this clonotype: The junction departs from germline at one end; a sequencing error may be responsible. The V and J genes are TRBV7-7 and TRBJ2-5, with 7 bases fitting TRBD1. Germline lookup yields CDR1 SSHAT and CDR2 FNYEAQ (reference sequence). The CDR3 has 14 residues. The CDR3 DNA sequence: TGTGCTAGCAGCCGGACAGGAACACAAGAGACCCAGTACTTC. Translating gives CASSRTGTQETQYF.

This clonotype was counted many times. The genes are TRBV6-5 and TRBJ1-4; TRBD1 aligns across 7 bases. CDR1 and CDR2 (germline): MNHEY, SVGAGI. V lost 2 bases to trimming and J lost 3 bases; unmatched junction nucleotides: 21. CDR3 size: 21 residues. CDR3 sequence reads: CASSYPGTRQGRGIPNEKLFF. In DNA, the CDR3 is TGTGCCAGCAGTTACCCGGGAACCCGACAGGGACGAGGGATCCCTAATGAAAAACTGTTTTTT.

This chain uses TRBV11-3 with TRBJ2-2; unclear D gene. Trimming took 0 bases from V and 4 from J, leaving 6 bases between them. The CDR3 sequence is 14 residues long. In germline, CDR1 is SGHNT, CDR2 YENEEA. CDR3 nucleotide sequence: TGTGCCAGCAGCTTAGATCAGGTCACCGGGGAGCTGTTTTTT. Encoded protein: CASSLDQVTGELFF.

The chain links TRBV5-1 to TRBJ2-4; the D gene could be TRBD1 or TRBD2 (5 bases each). From germline, CDR1 is SGHRS and CDR2 YFSETQ. Deletions cut 0 bases from V and 3 bases from J, with 13 bases between. This CDR3 spans 16 amino acids. CDR3 DNA: TGCGCCAGCAGCTTGGTGCAGGGAGACGGCAAAAACATTCAGTACTTC. This gives the protein CASSLVQGDGKNIQYF.

The sample holds a few counts of this clonotype. V is TRBV7-2 and J is TRBJ2-7, with 7 positions matching TRBD1. V trimming: 2 bases; J trimming: 6 bases; junction bases outside the gene matches: 7. The CDR3 is made up of 14 amino acids. CDR1 SGHTA and CDR2 FQGNSA come from the germline V gene. The CDR3: CASSLWGQSPEQYF. The CDR3, as DNA: TGTGCCAGCAGCTTATGGGGACAGTCTCCCGAGCAGTACTTC.

There are many counts of this clonotype. V usage is TRBV6-2 or TRBV6-3 and J usage is TRBJ2-7, with D perhaps TRBD1 or TRBD2 (5 bases each). The V end lost 7 bases, the J end lost 0 bases, and 10 bases lay between the germline ends. Germline V CDR1 and CDR2: MNHEY, SVGEGT. The CDR3 loop spans 13 amino acids. The CDR3 sequence is CASTGTYSYEQYF. The CDR3 bases are TGTGCCAGCACCGGGACCTACTCCTACGAGCAGTACTTC.